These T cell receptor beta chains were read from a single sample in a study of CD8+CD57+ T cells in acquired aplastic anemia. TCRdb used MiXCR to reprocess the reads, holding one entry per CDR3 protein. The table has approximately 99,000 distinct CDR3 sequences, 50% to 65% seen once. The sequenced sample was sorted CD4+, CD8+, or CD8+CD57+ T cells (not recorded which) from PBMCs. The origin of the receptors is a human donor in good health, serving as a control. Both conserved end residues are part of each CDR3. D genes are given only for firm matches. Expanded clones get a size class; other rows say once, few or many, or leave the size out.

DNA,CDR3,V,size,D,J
TGTGCCAGCAGCAGCTCAAAACTTGAAAAACTGTTTTTT,CASSSSKLEKLFF,TRBV7-6,many,NA,TRBJ1-4
TGTGCCAGCAGCGGACAGGGGCGGCGGAAAAATTCACCCCTCCACTTT,CASSGQGRRKNSPLHF,TRBV6-4,NA,TRBD1,TRBJ1-6
TGTGCCAGCAGCGTAGTGCCGGGTGGCGAGCAGTACTTC,CASSVVPGGEQYF,TRBV9,few,NA,TRBJ2-7
TGTGCCAGCAGCTTTCCAGGGGAGACCGGGGAGCTGTTTTTT,CASSFPGETGELFF,TRBV5-4,few,NA,TRBJ2-2
TGTGCCAGTAGTATGGCGGGGGTGGATGAGCAGTTCTTC,CASSMAGVDEQFF,TRBV19,NA,TRBD2,TRBJ2-1
TGTGCCAGCAGTTCTAGCGGGGTTGAGACCCAGTACTTC,CASSSSGVETQYF,TRBV7-2,NA,TRBD2,TRBJ2-5
TGCGCCAGCAGCATGGACATATTCACAGATACGCAGTATTTT,CASSMDIFTDTQYF,TRBV5-1,NA,NA,TRBJ2-3
TGTGCCAGCAGGGGCACCCCCCGCGATGAGCAGTTCTTC,CASRGTPRDEQFF,TRBV11-1,many,NA,TRBJ2-1
TGTGCCACCAGCAGCCCGGGGGGCAGGGGAAGCTACGAGCAGTACTTC,CATSSPGGRGSYEQYF,TRBV15,few,NA,TRBJ2-7
TGTGCCACCAGCAGAGTAGGGACAGACTACGAGCAGTACTTC,CATSRVGTDYEQYF,TRBV15,NA,TRBD1,TRBJ2-7
TGTGCCACCAGCAGAAGGGACACCTCCTACAATGAGCAGTTCTTC,CATSRRDTSYNEQFF,TRBV15,NA,NA,TRBJ2-1
TGTGCCAGCAGGACGGACAGGGACTACGAGCAGTACTTC,CASRTDRDYEQYF,TRBV7-9,NA,TRBD1,TRBJ2-7
TGCAGCGTCGGACAGGTGGGCACTGAAGCTTTCTTT,CSVGQVGTEAFF,TRBV29-1,NA,TRBD1,TRBJ1-1
TGTGCCAGCAGCCAAGATCTAGCGGTCGGGACAGAATCCTACGAGCAGTACTTC,CASSQDLAVGTESYEQYF,TRBV4-2,many,NA,TRBJ2-7